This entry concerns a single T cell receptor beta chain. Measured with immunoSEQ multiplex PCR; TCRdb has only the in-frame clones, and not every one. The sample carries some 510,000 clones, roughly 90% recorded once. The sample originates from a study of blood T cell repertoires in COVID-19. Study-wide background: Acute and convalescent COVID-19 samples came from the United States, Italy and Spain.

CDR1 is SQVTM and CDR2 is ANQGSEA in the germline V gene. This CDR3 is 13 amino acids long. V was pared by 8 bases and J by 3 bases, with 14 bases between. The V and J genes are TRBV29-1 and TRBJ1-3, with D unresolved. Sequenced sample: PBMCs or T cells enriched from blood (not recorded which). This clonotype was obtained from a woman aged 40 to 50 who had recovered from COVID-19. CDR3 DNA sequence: TGCAGCCTCAGGCGTCTTGATGGAAACACCATATATTTT. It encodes CSLRRLDGNTIYF.